One and the same sample provided the 14 T cell receptor beta chains below, sequenced in a study of T cell changes during pregnancy in multiple sclerosis. TCRdb's table, derived via immunoSEQ multiplex PCR, lists solely in-frame clones and lacks some. Of approximately 90,000 clones detected, approximately 90% appear once; the ten largest clones hold about 0.95%. The specimen was peripheral blood, collected before pregnancy. These receptors were collected from a female donor with multiple sclerosis, enrolled in a pregnancy study.

This clone occurred a few times. The CDR3 here is CASSGGLNTEAFF. The CDR3 DNA follows: TGTGCCAGCAGCGGAGGGTTGAACACTGAAGCTTTCTTT. The chain couples TRBV5-4 to TRBJ1-1, with D unclear. V lost 4 bases and J 0 bases, leaving 7 bases between the germline ends. The CDR3 consists of 13 residues. Germline V gene data show CDR1 as SGHNT and CDR2 as YYREEE (reference sequence).

The CDR3 DNA reads as TGTGCCAGCAGTGCCGACAGGGGTTTTAATGAAAAACTGTTTTTT. Translated: CASSADRGFNEKLFF. V usage is TRBV2 and J usage is TRBJ1-4, with TRBD1 matching 8 bases. V was pared by 4 bases and J by 4 bases, with 5 bases of the junction left unmatched. The CDR3 is made up of 15 amino acids. Germline V gives CDR1 SNHLY, CDR2 FYNNEI.

This rearrangement joins TRBV28 to TRBJ2-7; the D gene is possibly TRBD2 (5 bases). V was shortened by 5 bases and J by 2 bases, with 10 bases between the two germline ends. This CDR3 has 13 residues. The germline gives CDR1 MDHEN, CDR2 SYDVKM. The CDR3 loop is CASSRRGTYEQYF. CDR3 sequence (DNA): TGTGCCAGCAGTCGTCGGGGTACCTACGAGCAGTACTTC.

This chain joins TRBV9 and TRBJ1-2, with D maybe TRBD1 (5 bases). The length of the CDR3 is 13 residues. The germline V gene has CDR1 SGDLS and CDR2 YYNGEE. The V and J ends lost 3 bases and 7 bases respectively, with 13 bases between them. The CDR3 bases are TGTGCCAGCAGCGCCACAGGTATGAGTGGCTACACCTTC. Amino acids: CASSATGMSGYTF.

The chain uses TRBV19 and TRBJ2-3, with 16 bases fitting TRBD2. V gave up 5 bases and J gave up 2 bases; unmatched junction bases: 7. Germline lookup yields CDR1 LNHDA and CDR2 SQIVND (reference sequence). The CDR3 length is 18 residues. The CDR3 reads CASSLGLAGGPNTDTQYF. As DNA, the CDR3 is TGTGCCAGTAGTTTGGGACTAGCGGGAGGGCCGAACACAGATACGCAGTATTTT.

V is TRBV13 and J is TRBJ1-1; D unresolved. CDR1 is PRHDT, CDR2 FYEKMQ, per germline (reference sequence). This CDR3 region has 13 residues. V gave up 2 bases and J gave up 1 base, with 5 bases separating them. CDR3 bases: TGTGCCAGCAGCTTATCGAGGAACACTGAAGCTTTCTTT. Encoded protein: CASSLSRNTEAFF.

This clone was recorded once. The J gene is TRBJ1-5, the V gene TRBV14; a possible D gene is TRBD1 (5 bases). CDR1 SGHDN and CDR2 FVKESK come from the germline V gene. With 8 bases removed from V and 1 base from J, the gap between germline ends came to 9 bases. There are 13 residues in the CDR3. In DNA, the CDR3 is TGTGCCAGCGCTAGGACAAGCAATCAGCCCCAGCATTTT. Translated, it gives CASARTSNQPQHF. The variable domain in full, with the rest retrieved from reference TRBV14 and TRBJ1-5, is EAGVTQFPSHSVIEKGQTVTLRCDPISGHDNLYWYRRVMGKEIKFLLHFVKESKQDESGMPNNRFLAERTGGTYSTLKVQPAELEDSGVYFCASARTSNQPQHFGDGTRLSIL.

The count of this clone is one. The J gene is TRBJ2-1, the V gene TRBV19, with 8 bases matching TRBD2. The CDR3 spans 13 residues. Per germline, CDR1 LNHDA and CDR2 SQIVND (reference sequence). J was trimmed by 7 bases and V by 2 bases; bases with no gene match: 1. The CDR3 protein is CASSISGSNEQFF. CDR3 sequence (DNA): TGTGCCAGTAGTATAAGCGGGAGTAATGAGCAGTTCTTC.

The genes are TRBV30 and TRBJ1-5, with TRBD1 identical over 9 bases. Germline V gives CDR1 GTSNPN, CDR2 SVGIG (reference sequence). The J segment lost 5 bases and the V segment lost 3 bases, leaving 8 bases of the junction unmatched. The length of the CDR3 is 15 residues. CDR3 DNA: TGTGCCTGGAGGCCACGGGACAGGGTGGATCAGCCCCAGCATTTT. Protein sequence: CAWRPRDRVDQPQHF. Full variable domain (rest looked up from reference TRBV30 and TRBJ1-5): SQTIHQWPATLVQPVGSPLSLECTVEGTSNPNLYWYRQAAGRGLQLLFYSVGIGQISSEVPQNLSASRPQDRQFILSSKKLLLSDSGFYLCAWRPRDRVDQPQHFGDGTRLSIL.

The chain has TRBV10-1 and TRBJ1-6; TRBD1 matches 8 bases. CDR3 length equals 16 residues. Germline V gives CDR1 WNHNN, CDR2 SYGVQD (reference sequence). Trimming took 7 bases from V and 0 from J; bases not matched to a gene: 5. CDR3 sequence: CASINRGTSYNSPLHF. The CDR3 bases are TGCGCCAGCATTAACAGGGGGACCTCCTATAATTCACCCCTCCACTTT.

This rearrangement joins TRBV7-2 to TRBJ2-7; D is undetermined. CDR1 and CDR2 from the germline V gene are SGHTA and FQGNSA. The germline V and J ends were trimmed by 2 bases and 1 base, with 9 bases remaining between them. CDR3 size: 14 residues. CDR3 sequence: CASSLTPVSYEQYF. The CDR3 nucleotides read TGTGCCAGCAGCTTAACCCCAGTTTCCTACGAGCAGTACTTC.

This chain uses TRBV28 with TRBJ2-7; D may be TRBD1 (6 bases). The V gene's germline CDR1 is MDHEN and CDR2 SYDVKM. The CDR3 is made up of 14 amino acids. V gave up 4 bases and J gave up 0 bases, with 10 bases separating them. The CDR3 protein is CASSWDTGSYEQYF. The CDR3 coding sequence is TGTGCCAGCAGTTGGGACACGGGCTCCTACGAGCAGTACTTC.

The chain couples TRBV23-1 to TRBJ1-6; 7 bases fit TRBD1. TRBV23-1 falls under the ORF class, with uncertain function. The CDR3 sequence is 15 residues long. V was clipped by 0 bases and J by 4 bases; unmatched bases: 0. The CDR3 DNA is TGCGCCAGCAGTCAATCGACAGGGTATAATTCACCCCTCCACTTT. Amino acids: CASSQSTGYNSPLHF.

The rearrangement uses TRBV18 and TRBJ2-5; maybe TRBD2 (5 bases). V lost 6 bases, J lost 1 base, and 9 bases lay in between. CDR1 is KGHSH, CDR2 LQKENI, per germline. This CDR3 is built from 13 residues. For the CDR3, the DNA is TGTGCCAGCTCGCGGGCCCTCCAAGAGACCCAGTACTTC. Translated: CASSRALQETQYF.